This is a list of T cell receptor beta chains from one sample in a study of beta chain features in type 1 diabetes. Clones were sequenced by immunoSEQ multiplex PCR, and TCRdb holds only the in-frame ones, with some missing. This sample carries about 210,000 clones, 9.5% to 13% of them seen once, and the ten largest clones take approximately 1.5%. Sequenced: central memory CD4+ T cells from blood. These receptors all come from a man between 18 and 35 years old in good health. Both conserved end residues are part of each CDR3. Each record gives: clone size, V gene, J gene, D gene, CDR3 DNA, CDR3 protein. The D gene is left open where the match is weak. A row's size may be missing; if present it is once, few, many or a size class.

abundance: -
v_gene: TRBV7-9
j_gene: TRBJ2-5
d_gene: -
CDR3nt: TGTGCCAGCAGCTTAGGTCTTGGAAAAGAGACCCAGTACTTC
CDR3aa: CASSLGLGKETQYF

abundance: -
v_gene: TRBV12-5
j_gene: TRBJ1-2
d_gene: -
CDR3nt: TGTGCTAGTGGTTTGCAGGGATCTGATGGCTACACCTTC
CDR3aa: CASGLQGSDGYTF

abundance: -
v_gene: TRBV5-1
j_gene: TRBJ2-2
d_gene: -
CDR3nt: TGCGCCAGCAGCCCCCGAGTCCTGAACACCGGGGAGCTGTTTTTT
CDR3aa: CASSPRVLNTGELFF

abundance: -
v_gene: TRBV25-1
j_gene: TRBJ1-2
d_gene: -
CDR3nt: TGTGCCAGCAGTGAATTCTATGGCTACACCTTC
CDR3aa: CASSEFYGYTF

abundance: -
v_gene: TRBV2
j_gene: TRBJ2-1
d_gene: -
CDR3nt: TGTGCCAGTGCAGCGAGCTCCTACAATGAGCAGTTCTTC
CDR3aa: CASAASSYNEQFF

abundance: few
v_gene: TRBV30
j_gene: TRBJ2-3
d_gene: TRBD2
CDR3nt: TGTGCCTGGAGTTCCGGGACTAGCGGTTTCACAGATACGCAGTATTTT
CDR3aa: CAWSSGTSGFTDTQYF

abundance: -
v_gene: TRBV6-1
j_gene: TRBJ2-3
d_gene: -
CDR3nt: TGTGCCAGCAGTGAAGGAGATACGCAGTATTTT
CDR3aa: CASSEGDTQYF

abundance: few
v_gene: TRBV13
j_gene: TRBJ2-7
d_gene: TRBD2
CDR3nt: TGTGCCAGTGGGAGGGCGGGAGTATCCTACGAGCAGTACTTC
CDR3aa: CASGRAGVSYEQYF

abundance: many
v_gene: TRBV7-3
j_gene: TRBJ2-1
d_gene: -
CDR3nt: TGTGCCAGCAGCTTACCTGATAATGAGCAGTTCTTC
CDR3aa: CASSLPDNEQFF

abundance: few
v_gene: TRBV5-4
j_gene: TRBJ1-2
d_gene: TRBD1
CDR3nt: TGTGCCAGCAGCACGGTATTACAGGGGAACTATGGCTACACCTTC
CDR3aa: CASSTVLQGNYGYTF

abundance: -
v_gene: TRBV10-3
j_gene: TRBJ2-3
d_gene: -
CDR3nt: TGTGCCATCTCGGTTTCGAGCACAGATACGCAGTATTTT
CDR3aa: CAISVSSTDTQYF

abundance: few
v_gene: TRBV27
j_gene: TRBJ1-1
d_gene: -
CDR3nt: TGTGCCAGTCCCCGAGGAGGGCGCCCCTTGAACACTGAAGCTTTCTTT
CDR3aa: CASPRGGRPLNTEAFF

abundance: -
v_gene: TRBV5-1
j_gene: TRBJ2-7
d_gene: TRBD2
CDR3nt: TGCGCCAGCAGCTTGGGGCTAGCGGATTTCTACGAGCAGTACTTC
CDR3aa: CASSLGLADFYEQYF

abundance: few
v_gene: TRBV5-1
j_gene: TRBJ1-2
d_gene: TRBD1
CDR3nt: TGCGCCAGCAGCTTGATAACAGGGGCGAATGGCTACACCTTC
CDR3aa: CASSLITGANGYTF

abundance: few
v_gene: TRBV29-1
j_gene: TRBJ2-5
d_gene: -
CDR3nt: TGCAGCGTTGAAGGGGACTTTGGGGAGACCCAGTACTTC
CDR3aa: CSVEGDFGETQYF

abundance: few
v_gene: TRBV30
j_gene: TRBJ2-2
d_gene: -
CDR3nt: TGTGCCTGGATCCGGGACTTTACCGGGGAGCTGTTTTTT
CDR3aa: CAWIRDFTGELFF

abundance: many
v_gene: TRBV29-1
j_gene: TRBJ2-5
d_gene: -
CDR3nt: TGCAGCGGGGGACTGCAAGAGACCCAGTACTTC
CDR3aa: CSGGLQETQYF

abundance: few
v_gene: TRBV10-2
j_gene: TRBJ1-5
d_gene: TRBD1
CDR3nt: TGCGCCTGCAGGGGGGTAGGGGGTAGCAATCAGCCCCAGCATTTT
CDR3aa: CACRGVGGSNQPQHF

abundance: few
v_gene: TRBV9
j_gene: TRBJ2-7
d_gene: -
CDR3nt: TGTGCCAGCAGCGTAGGGGTACAGGACTACGAGCAGTACTTC
CDR3aa: CASSVGVQDYEQYF

abundance: many
v_gene: TRBV7-9
j_gene: TRBJ2-1
d_gene: TRBD2
CDR3nt: TGTGCCAGCCACTTTAGCGGGAGCGAGCAGCAGTTCTTC
CDR3aa: CASHFSGSEQQFF

abundance: many
v_gene: TRBV7-2
j_gene: TRBJ2-1
d_gene: TRBD2
CDR3nt: TGTGCCAGCAGCTTAGTTCACAGCGGGAGAGGTGAGCAGTTCTTC
CDR3aa: CASSLVHSGRGEQFF

abundance: -
v_gene: TRBV10-3
j_gene: TRBJ2-5
d_gene: TRBD2
CDR3nt: TGTGCCATCACCAGACCGACTAGCGGGGGGGAGACCCAGTACTTC
CDR3aa: CAITRPTSGGETQYF

abundance: once
v_gene: TRBV6-6
j_gene: TRBJ1-1
d_gene: TRBD1
CDR3nt: TGTGCCAGCAGTTACTTAGACAGGGGGCGCCTGGCTTTCTTT
CDR3aa: CASSYLDRGRLAFF

abundance: many
v_gene: TRBV27
j_gene: TRBJ2-7
d_gene: -
CDR3nt: TGTGCCAGCAGTCCGACGGGACACAACTACGAGCAGTACTTC
CDR3aa: CASSPTGHNYEQYF